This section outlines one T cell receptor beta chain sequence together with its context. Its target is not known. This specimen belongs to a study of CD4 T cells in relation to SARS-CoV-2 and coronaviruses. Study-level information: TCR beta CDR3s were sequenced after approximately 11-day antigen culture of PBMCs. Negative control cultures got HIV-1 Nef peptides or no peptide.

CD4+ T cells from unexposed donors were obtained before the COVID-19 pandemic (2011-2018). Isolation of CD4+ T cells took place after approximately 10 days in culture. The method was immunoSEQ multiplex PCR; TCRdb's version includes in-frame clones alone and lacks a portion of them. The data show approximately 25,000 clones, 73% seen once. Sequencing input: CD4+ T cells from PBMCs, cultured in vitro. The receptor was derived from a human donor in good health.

In DNA, the CDR3 is TGTGCCAGCAACCGGGGATCCCAGAGTGAGCAGTTCTTC. Translation gives CASNRGSQSEQFF. This chain connects TRBV6-5 to TRBJ2-1, with TRBD2 as a possible D gene (5 bases). Trimming removed 7 bases at V and 9 bases at J, with 16 bases between. CDR1 and CDR2 (germline): MNHEY, SVGAGI. The CDR3 covers 13 residues.